This TCR beta chain was retrieved from a study of CD8+ T cells in alopecia areata (dated by TCRdb to 2017 to 2018). Context from the whole study: Treated patients were enrolled in an open-label pilot trial of oral tofacitinib, 5 to 10 mg twice daily, for moderate-to-severe alopecia areata. Tofacitinib was given for 6 to 18 months, followed by 6 months of follow-up off drug to assess delayed response and recurrence. In treated patients, disease severity was measured using the SALT score, which gives the percentage of scalp surface area affected. The study used high-throughput TCRbeta sequencing to examine T cell clonal expansion in alopecia areata, in both the C3H/HeJ mouse model and human patients. On the human side, TCRbeta sequencing was run on scalp tissue and on sorted CD4+ and CD8+ peripheral blood T cells from healthy controls and from alopecia areata patients with either patchy or totalis/universalis disease. Patients on tofacitinib were biopsied at baseline and after 4 and 24 weeks of treatment, and several of the patients also had a later scalp biopsy. Scalp clonality was compared among normal scalp (n=4), patchy alopecia areata scalp (n=8), and alopecia totalis/universalis scalp (n=8). RNA was obtained with the PAXgene miRNA kit for fixed scalp, the miRNeasy kit for PBMCs, and the RNeasy kit for mouse skin. immunoSEQ multiplex PCR using 35 Vbeta forward primers and 13 Jbeta reverse primers was used to amplify TCRbeta CDR3 regions. The study at large found these results: Unlike mouse skin, where gammadelta T cells dominate, normal human skin contains resident alphabeta T cells that get sequenced too, which complicates analysis of the scalp TCR repertoire. Shared TCR sequences between patients were less evident than in mice, which may be partly attributable to HLA diversity in the patient population. Scalp clonality and the number of expanded CD8+ clones among the top 100 scalp clones were significantly decreased by tofacitinib. The treated cohort was small, with a single nonresponder, so links between baseline CD8+ expansion and response need larger studies. Many expanded lesional clones persisted in scalp and blood during tofacitinib treatment, which may partly explain relapse after stopping treatment. Higher clonality and more expanded CD8+ clones were observed in lesional scalp than in normal scalp, particularly in alopecia totalis/universalis, a finding suggestive of antigenic drive.

Library construction relied on the immunoSEQ multiplex PCR assay. RNA was extracted from all samples and reverse transcribed into cDNA, which served as template for TCR sequencing. SuperScript III was used for first-strand cDNA synthesis, primed with a 2:1 mix of oligo-dT and random hexamers. A synthetic immune receptor repertoire was used to measure amplification bias, and any remaining bias was corrected computationally. The authors processed their data as follows. Raw reads were preprocessed for error removal, and CDR3 was defined according to IMGT conventions as running from the conserved cysteine to phenylalanine. Clonality was computed by normalizing Shannon entropy by log2 of the number of productive unique TCRs and subtracting the result from 1. Scalp TCRbeta sequences were cross-referenced with sorted blood CD4 and CD8 repertoires so that the CD4 or CD8 identity of scalp clones could be inferred. Here the immuneACCESS table is served through TCRdb, limited to in-frame sequences with V and J called. Missing clones are a known gap in these copies; in checked studies unresolved V genes cover under half, and the rest lacks a known reason. V, J and clone size were drawn from that table, and D and trimming were deduced from the DNA. Across this sample there are 130,000 or so clones, with approximately 86% seen only once. The ten top clones hold around 14% of the sample.

As for this clone: Its antigen remains undetermined. Per-base quality was not reported, and no clone a single base away is much larger than it.

The time point label of this sample denotes: about 4 weeks on oral tofacitinib. What this sample's treatment or condition label stands for: oral pan-JAK inhibitor, 5-10 mg twice daily. From alopecia areata patients, peripheral blood was collected along with lesional scalp punch biopsies. After PBMCs were isolated by density centrifugation and stained for CD3, CD4 and CD8, a FACSAria was used to sort CD4+ and CD8+ T cells. The CDR3 starts with the cysteine, ends with the phenylalanine, and has 12 residues. The sequence is cut down to CDR3 DNA, 36 bases in frame from base 1. The germline V end is reduced by 10 bases and the J end by 6 bases; junction bases left unmatched: 6. CDR1 and CDR2 are read off the germline V gene (reference sequence) as MNHEY and SMNVEV.

The chain is assembled from TRBV27 and TRBJ2-3; TRBD1 lines up with 8 middle nucleotides. The sequence was obtained from a human donor with alopecia areata. Sequenced here: CD8+ T cells sorted from blood, sampled at week 4, from a patient treated with tofacitinib. The CDR3 protein sequence reads: CATRTGRDTQYF. The DNA is as follows: TGTGCCACACGGACAGGGAGGGATACGCAGTATTTT.